The clone carrying this TCR beta chain was found many times. The entry originates in a study of blood T cell repertoires in COVID-19. The overall study: Some COVID-19 samples were acute and others convalescent; all came from the United States, Italy and Spain. Sample material is recorded as cDNA or gDNA derived from T cells, B-cell-depleted T cells, or PBMCs.

How the authors handled the data: Nucleated cell number was recorded as an estimate derived from reference gene primer amplification. Measured with immunoSEQ multiplex PCR; TCRdb has only the in-frame clones, and not every one. V, J and clone size were drawn from that table, and D and trimming were deduced from the DNA. The repertoire holds around 100,000 clones, with more than 85% as singletons. This CDR3 comprises 16 residues. Per germline, CDR1 SGHVS and CDR2 FQNEAQ. V lost 1 base to trimming and J lost 0 bases, with 10 bases between them. What was sequenced was peripheral blood. This clonotype originated in a man aged 60 to 69 with acute or convalescent COVID-19. The V gene is TRBV7-8, the J gene TRBJ2-1; D uncertain. The CDR3 here is CASSLVTVSSYNEQFF. The CDR3 coding sequence is TGTGCCAGCAGCTTAGTCACAGTTAGCTCCTACAATGAGCAGTTCTTC. The whole variable domain, filled in from reference TRBV7-8 and TRBJ2-1, reads GAGVSQSPRYKVAKRGQDVALRCDPISGHVSLFWYQQALGQGPEFLTYFQNEAQLDKSGLPSDRFFAERPEGSVSTLKIQRTQQEDSAVYLCASSLVTVSSYNEQFFGPGTRLTVL.